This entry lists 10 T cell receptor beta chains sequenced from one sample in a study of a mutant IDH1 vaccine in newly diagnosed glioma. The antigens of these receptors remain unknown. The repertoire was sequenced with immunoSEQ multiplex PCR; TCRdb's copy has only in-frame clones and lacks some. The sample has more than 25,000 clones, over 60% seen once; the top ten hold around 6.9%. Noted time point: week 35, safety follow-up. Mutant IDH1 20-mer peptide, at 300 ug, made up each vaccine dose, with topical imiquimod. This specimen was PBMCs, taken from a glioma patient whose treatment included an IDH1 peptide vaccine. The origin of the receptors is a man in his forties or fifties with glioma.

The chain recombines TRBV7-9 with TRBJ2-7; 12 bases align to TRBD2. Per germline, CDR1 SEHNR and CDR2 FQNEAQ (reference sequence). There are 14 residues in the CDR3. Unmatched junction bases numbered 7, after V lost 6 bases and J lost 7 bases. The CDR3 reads CASSSLAGGREQYF. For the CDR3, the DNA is TGTGCCAGCAGTTCCCTAGCGGGAGGGAGGGAGCAGTACTTC.

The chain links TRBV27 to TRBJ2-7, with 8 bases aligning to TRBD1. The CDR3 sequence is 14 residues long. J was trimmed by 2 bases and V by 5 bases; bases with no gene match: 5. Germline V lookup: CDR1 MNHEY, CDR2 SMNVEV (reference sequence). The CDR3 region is CASSPRTGTYEQYF. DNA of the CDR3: TGTGCCAGCAGTCCAAGGACAGGGACCTACGAGCAGTACTTC.

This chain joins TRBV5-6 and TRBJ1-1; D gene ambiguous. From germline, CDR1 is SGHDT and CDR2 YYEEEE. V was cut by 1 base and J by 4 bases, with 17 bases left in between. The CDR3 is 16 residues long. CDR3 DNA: TGTGCCAGCAGCTTGATCCATAGGATCAGGCCCACTGAAGCTTTCTTT. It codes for CASSLIHRIRPTEAFF. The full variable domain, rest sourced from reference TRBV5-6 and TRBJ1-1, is DAGVTQSPTHLIKTRGQQVTLRCSPKSGHDTVSWYQQALGQGPQFIFQYYEEEERQRGNFPDRFSGHQFPNYSSELNVNALLLGDSALYLCASSLIHRIRPTEAFFGQGTRLTVV.

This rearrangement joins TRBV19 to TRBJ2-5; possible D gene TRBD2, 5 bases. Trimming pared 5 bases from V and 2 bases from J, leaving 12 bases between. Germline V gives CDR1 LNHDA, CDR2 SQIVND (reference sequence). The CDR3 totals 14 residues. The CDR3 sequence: CASSEPGKQETQYF. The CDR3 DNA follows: TGTGCCAGTAGTGAGCCGGGGAAACAAGAGACCCAGTACTTC.

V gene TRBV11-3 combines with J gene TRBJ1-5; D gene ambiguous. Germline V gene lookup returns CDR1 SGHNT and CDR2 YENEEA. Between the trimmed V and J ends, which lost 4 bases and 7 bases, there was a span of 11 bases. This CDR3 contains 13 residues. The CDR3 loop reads CASSSSDGQPQHF. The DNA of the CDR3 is TGTGCCAGCAGCTCCAGCGATGGGCAGCCCCAGCATTTT.

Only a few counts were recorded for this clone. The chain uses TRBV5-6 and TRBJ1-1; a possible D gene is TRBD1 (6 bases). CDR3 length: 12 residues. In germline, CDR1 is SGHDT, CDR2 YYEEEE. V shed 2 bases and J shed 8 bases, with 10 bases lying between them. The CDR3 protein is CASSFGQTEAFF. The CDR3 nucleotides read TGTGCCAGCAGCTTTGGACAGACCGAAGCTTTCTTT.

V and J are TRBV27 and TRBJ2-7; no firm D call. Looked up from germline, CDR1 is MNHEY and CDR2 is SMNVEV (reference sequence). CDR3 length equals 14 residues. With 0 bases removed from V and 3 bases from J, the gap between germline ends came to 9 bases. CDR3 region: CASSLSPQNYEQYF. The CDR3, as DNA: TGTGCCAGCAGTTTATCCCCCCAGAACTACGAGCAGTACTTC.

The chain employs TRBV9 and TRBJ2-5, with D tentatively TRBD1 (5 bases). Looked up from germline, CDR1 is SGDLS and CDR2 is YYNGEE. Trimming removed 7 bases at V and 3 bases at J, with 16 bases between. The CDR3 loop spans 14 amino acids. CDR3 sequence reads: CASSPDSPEETQYF. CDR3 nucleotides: TGTGCCAGCTCGCCCGACAGTCCCGAAGAGACCCAGTACTTC. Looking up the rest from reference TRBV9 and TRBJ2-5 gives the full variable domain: DSGVTQTPKHLITATGQRVTLRCSPRSGDLSVYWYQQSLDQGLQFLIQYYNGEERAKGNILERFSAQQFPDLHSELNLSSLELGDSALYFCASSPDSPEETQYFGPGTRLLVL.

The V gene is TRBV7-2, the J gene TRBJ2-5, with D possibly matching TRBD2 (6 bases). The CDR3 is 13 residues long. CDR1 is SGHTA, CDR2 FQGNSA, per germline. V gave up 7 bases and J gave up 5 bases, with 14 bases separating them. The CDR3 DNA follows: TGTGCCAGCACCCCCCCGGGGGTTGAGACCCAGTACTTC. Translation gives CASTPPGVETQYF.

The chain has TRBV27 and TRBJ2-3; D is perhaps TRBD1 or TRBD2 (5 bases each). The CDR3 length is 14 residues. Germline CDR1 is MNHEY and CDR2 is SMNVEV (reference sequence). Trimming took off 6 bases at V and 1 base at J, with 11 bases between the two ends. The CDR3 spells CASRKRGRTDTQYF. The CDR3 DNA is TGTGCCAGCAGAAAAAGGGGACGCACAGATACGCAGTATTTT.